This TCR beta chain was recorded in a study of blood T cell repertoires in COVID-19. Study at large: Acute and convalescent COVID-19 specimens originated in the United States, Italy and Spain. In each case, the material was cDNA or gDNA derived from T cells, B-cell-depleted T cells, or PBMCs.

This table comes from immunoSEQ multiplex PCR, and its TCRdb copy is limited to in-frame clones, with some not included. The sample has about 260,000 clones, roughly 86% seen once. The germline V gene has CDR1 SGHDN and CDR2 FVKESK. V was shortened by 0 bases and J by 0 bases, with 9 bases between the two germline ends. The CDR3 contains 15 residues. The chain joins TRBV14 to TRBJ2-7; tentatively, D is TRBD1 (5 bases). The source of this sequence is a woman aged 50 to 60 with acute or convalescent COVID-19. Sequenced input: peripheral blood. CDR3 in DNA: TGTGCCAGCAGCCAAGATCCCAGGGACTCCTACGAGCAGTACTTC. This gives the protein CASSQDPRDSYEQYF.